This is a list of T cell receptor beta chains from one sample in a study of blood T cell repertoires in COVID-19. Libraries were prepared by immunoSEQ multiplex PCR; TCRdb keeps only in-frame clonotypes and omits some of them. The sample has about 21,000 clones, under 90% seen once; the top ten hold 6.5% to 8.5%. Source material: peripheral blood. The receptors come from a human donor in a cohort sampled during active COVID-19. Each CDR3 is given with its conserved first and last residue. The order of the fields is J gene, V gene, D gene, clone size, CDR3 DNA, CDR3 protein. The D gene is left open where the match is weak. Only part of the rows carry a size: once, few, many, or a class if the clone is expanded.

>TRBJ1-2|TRBV4-2|.|once
TGTGCCAGCAGCCCCTCCCTACAGGGAAGGTGGTATGGCTACACCTTC
CASSPSLQGRWYGYTF
>TRBJ1-5|TRBV19|.|.
TGTGCCAGTAGTCAACTTGAAGTCCAGGGGAACAATCAGCCCCAGCATTTT
CASSQLEVQGNNQPQHF
>TRBJ1-5|TRBV28|TRBD1|.
TGTGCCAGCAGTTCCCGACAGGGGGATCAGCCCCAGCATTTT
CASSSRQGDQPQHF
>TRBJ1-1|TRBV3-1/TRBV3-2|TRBD1|.
TGTGCCAGCAGCCGAGGTGGTACAGGGGGCTACACTGAAGCTTTCTTT
CASSRGGTGGYTEAFF
>TRBJ1-3|TRBV18|.|once
TGTGCCAGCTCACCGGCAGGGGCTGGAAACACCATATATTTT
CASSPAGAGNTIYF
>TRBJ1-4|TRBV6-2/TRBV6-3|.|.
TGTGCCAGCAGCACCGGGGGACTTGAGGAAAAACTGTTTTTT
CASSTGGLEEKLFF
>TRBJ2-2|TRBV4-1|.|few
TGCGCCAGCAGCCAAACGGGGGCCGGGGAGCTGTTTTTT
CASSQTGAGELFF
>TRBJ1-1|TRBV7-6|.|.
TGTGCCAGCAGCTTAGGGTCGGGCAGGGGTGGTGAAGCTTTCTTT
CASSLGSGRGGEAFF
>TRBJ1-2|TRBV19|.|.
TGTGCCAGTAGTAAGCGTTATTCGGATGGCTACACCTTC
CASSKRYSDGYTF
>TRBJ1-1|TRBV5-4|.|.
TGTGCCAGCAGCTCGTTGGGTGGAGACGGTGAAGCTTTCTTT
CASSSLGGDGEAFF
>TRBJ1-2|TRBV30|.|.
TGTGCCTGGAGTGACGGGGGGGCGCGAAGCTATGGCTACACCTTC
CAWSDGGARSYGYTF
>TRBJ2-7|TRBV6-6|TRBD1|.
TGTGCCAGCAGTTCTACCGGGACAGGGAAGAGGTACGAGCAGTACTTC
CASSSTGTGKRYEQYF
>TRBJ1-1|TRBV6-5|.|.
TGTGCCAGCTCTCGGTCAATGAACACTGAAGCTTTCTTT
CASSRSMNTEAFF
>TRBJ1-1|TRBV9|.|.
TGTGCCAGCAGCGAATCCAACAGGGCTGAAGCTTTCTTT
CASSESNRAEAFF
>TRBJ2-3|TRBV11-2|TRBD2|.
TGTGCCAGCAGCTTAGAAGCGGGGGGGGGAGATACGCAGTATTTT
CASSLEAGGGDTQYF
>TRBJ2-7|TRBV12-5|.|.
TGTGCTAGTGGTTTGGTAGGCGGGTCCTCCTACGAGCAGTACTTC
CASGLVGGSSYEQYF
>TRBJ2-5|TRBV2|TRBD2|.
TGTGCCAGCAGGGCTAGCGGGGGCAAGGGGGAGACCCAGTACTTC
CASRASGGKGETQYF
>TRBJ1-4|TRBV18|.|once
TGTGCCAGCTCACAACAGACCGGTTCTAATGAAAAACTGTTTTTT
CASSQQTGSNEKLFF
>TRBJ1-4|TRBV11-3|TRBD1|.
TGTGCCAGCAGCGCAAGGACAGGGGGCTCAACTAATGAAAAACTGTTTTTT
CASSARTGGSTNEKLFF
>TRBJ1-2|TRBV13|TRBD1|.
TGTGCCAGCAGCTTTGGTCCAGGGGGCACGTATGGCTACACCTTC
CASSFGPGGTYGYTF
>TRBJ2-7|TRBV9|.|.
TGTGCCAGCAGCGTAGGTCGGGGTGCCGAGCAGTACTTC
CASSVGRGAEQYF
>TRBJ1-2|TRBV7-6|.|.
TGTGCCAGCAGCTTACGGACAGAGGGGGGCTACACCTTC
CASSLRTEGGYTF
>TRBJ1-6|TRBV27|.|.
TGTGCCAGCAGCCCCCTCTATAATTCACCCCTCCACTTT
CASSPLYNSPLHF
>TRBJ2-7|TRBV29-1|.|.
TGCAGCGTTTTTGACAGCGCTTCGTACGAGCAGTACTTC
CSVFDSASYEQYF
>TRBJ1-1|TRBV20-1|.|.
TGCAGTGCTAGATCAGGCACTGAAGCTTTCTTT
CSARSGTEAFF
>TRBJ1-4|TRBV3-1/TRBV3-2|.|.
TGTGCCAGCACCTCTCTCGAGGGTGAAAAACTGTTTTTT
CASTSLEGEKLFF
>TRBJ2-5|TRBV9|TRBD2|.
TGTGCCAGCAGCGTTCAGACTAGCGGGGCTGAGACCCAGTACTTC
CASSVQTSGAETQYF
>TRBJ2-1|TRBV9|TRBD2|few
TGTGCCAGCAGCGTAGGGAGTGGAGCGGGGGGCCCTAAGGGTGAGCAGTTCTTC
CASSVGSGAGGPKGEQFF
>TRBJ1-6|TRBV19|TRBD1|.
TGTGCCAGTAGCCTTCCCGGGACAGGGACAAATTCACCCCTCCACTTT
CASSLPGTGTNSPLHF
>TRBJ1-1|TRBV27|.|.
TGTGCCAGCAGTTTTATCGGTATCACTGAAGCTTTCTTT
CASSFIGITEAFF
>TRBJ1-2|TRBV18|TRBD1|few
TGTGCCAGCTCACCCGCCCCAGGACAGGGGGCAGGTGGCTACACCTTC
CASSPAPGQGAGGYTF
>TRBJ1-1|TRBV11-2|TRBD1|.
TGTGCCAGCAGCCCAAGTACAGGGGGAGTCGGAACTGAAGCTTTCTTT
CASSPSTGGVGTEAFF
>TRBJ1-1|TRBV14|.|.
TGTGCCAGCAGCGTCCTCCTCGAAGCTTTCTTT
CASSVLLEAFF
>TRBJ1-1|TRBV28|.|.
TGTGCCAGCAGTTTCCGGGAGATGAACACTGAAGCTTTCTTT
CASSFREMNTEAFF
>TRBJ1-1|TRBV4-1|TRBD1|.
TGCGCCAGCAGCCAAGATGCGGGACAGGGGAACACTGAAGCTTTCTTT
CASSQDAGQGNTEAFF
>TRBJ1-2|TRBV6-5|.|.
TGTGCCAGCAGTTACTCGACCCGCCGGACAGCCTATGGCTACACCTTC
CASSYSTRRTAYGYTF
>TRBJ2-7|TRBV15|.|.
TGTGCCACCAGCCCAGTAGGGACACTCTCCGAGCAGTACTTC
CATSPVGTLSEQYF
>TRBJ1-1|TRBV19|.|.
TGTGCCAGTAGTATGTGGCAGAACACTGAAGCTTTCTTT
CASSMWQNTEAFF
>TRBJ2-2|TRBV30|TRBD1|once
TGTGCCTCCCGACCCCGGGACAGGGTTGGTAACGGGGAGCTGTTTTTT
CASRPRDRVGNGELFF